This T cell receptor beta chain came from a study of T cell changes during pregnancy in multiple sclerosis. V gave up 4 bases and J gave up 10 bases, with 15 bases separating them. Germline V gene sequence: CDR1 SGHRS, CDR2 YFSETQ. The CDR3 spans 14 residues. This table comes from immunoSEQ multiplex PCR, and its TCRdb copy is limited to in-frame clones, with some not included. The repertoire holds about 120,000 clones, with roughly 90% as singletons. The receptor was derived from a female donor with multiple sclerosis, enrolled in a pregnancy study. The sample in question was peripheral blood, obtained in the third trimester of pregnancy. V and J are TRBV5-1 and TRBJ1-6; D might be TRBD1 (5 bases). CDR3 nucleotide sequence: TGCGCCAGCAGCCTCGGGACTACCGAATCACCCCTCCACTTT. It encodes CASSLGTTESPLHF.